The next 9 T cell receptor beta chains were all read from a single sample in a study of beta chain features in type 1 diabetes (dated by TCRdb to the late 2010s). The paper as a whole reports these results and caveats: In all four CD4+ subsets, TCRB CDR3 length was moderately but significantly shorter in type 1 diabetes patients.

Library preparation employed the immunoSEQ multiplex PCR assay. The High Capacity cDNA Reverse Transcription Kit was used to reverse transcribe all of the isolated RNA, meaning that expressed TCRB transcripts were what got sequenced. TCRdb took this table from immuneACCESS and kept in-frame rearrangements with V and J called. Such tables lack part of the clones; where checked against another copy, unresolved V genes explain under half of the gap, and the rest is unexplained. This sample is represented by tens of thousands of clones; approximately 47% of them were singletons. The ten largest clones represent roughly 0.65% of the sample. What these receptors recognize is not known. Material for sequencing was central memory CD4+ T cells from blood. All receptors come from a man aged 25 to 40 with type 1 diabetes.

This chain connects TRBV5-1 to TRBJ2-2, with D maybe TRBD2 (6 bases). Germline V gene data show CDR1 as SGHRS and CDR2 as YFSETQ. V was clipped by 2 bases and J by 7 bases, with 15 bases between them. CDR3 size: 15 residues. The chain's CDR3 is CASSLFLGGFGELFF. For the CDR3, the DNA is TGCGCCAGCAGCTTATTCCTCGGAGGGTTCGGGGAGCTGTTTTTT. The whole variable domain, remainder taken from reference TRBV5-1 and TRBJ2-2, is KAGVTQTPRYLIKTRGQQVTLSCSPISGHRSVSWYQQTPGQGLQFLFEYFSETQRNKGNFPGRFSGRQFSNSRSEMNVSTLELGDSALYLCASSLFLGGFGELFFGEGSRLTVL.

The rearrangement joins TRBV5-4 to TRBJ1-2; a possible D gene is TRBD1 (6 bases). From germline, CDR1 is SGHNT and CDR2 YYREEE (reference sequence). The CDR3 runs 15 residues. The ends were cut back, 4 bases at V and 4 bases at J, with 17 bases in the middle. In DNA, the CDR3 is TGTGCCAGCAGCACCGAAAACAGGGCGGGCTATGGCTACACCTTC. It is translated as CASSTENRAGYGYTF.

In this sample, this clone turned up a few times. The J gene is TRBJ2-1, the V gene TRBV10-3, with 11 bases matching TRBD2. The V gene end was trimmed by 5 bases and the J gene end by 4 bases; junction bases not matched to a gene: 4. Germline CDR1 reads ENHRY; CDR2 reads SYGVKD. CDR3 length: 15 amino acids. CDR3 in DNA: TGTGCCATCAGTCCCCTAGCGGGGGGTTACAATGAGCAGTTCTTC. Translated: CAISPLAGGYNEQFF.

This chain links TRBV5-4 with TRBJ1-1; D not certain. V dropped 0 bases and J dropped 8 bases, with 8 bases sitting between them. The CDR3 is 12 amino acids. From germline, CDR1 is SGHNT and CDR2 YYREEE (reference sequence). CDR3 sequence (DNA): TGTGCCAGCAGCTTGGTGGGAGGGGAAGCTTTCTTT. It specifies CASSLVGGEAFF.

This clone showed up just a few times. The chain carries TRBV11-2 and TRBJ2-3; 9 bases agree with TRBD1. Trimming cost V 5 bases and J 2 bases; bases outside gene matches: 2. The CDR3 is 14 residues long. Germline lookup yields CDR1 SGHAT and CDR2 FQNNGV. As DNA, the CDR3 is TGTGCCAGCAGCCGGGACAGGGTCACAGATACGCAGTATTTT. It translates to CASSRDRVTDTQYF.

This clone was seen a few times. The chain links TRBV11-1 to TRBJ2-1; 9 bases are shared with TRBD2. The CDR3 consists of 16 residues. CDR1 SGHAT and CDR2 FQDESV come from the germline V gene (reference sequence). V lost 1 base, J lost 7 bases, and 8 bases stayed unmatched. The CDR3 reads CASSLEGAGGPNEQFF. In DNA form, the CDR3 reads TGTGCCAGCAGCTTAGAAGGGGCGGGAGGGCCTAATGAGCAGTTCTTC.

The rearrangement uses TRBV4-2 and TRBJ2-5, with TRBD1 matching over 11 bases. Germline CDR1 reads LGHNA; CDR2 reads YNFKEQ. This CDR3 has 16 amino acids. With 0 bases clipped from V and 2 bases from J, the junction kept 2 bases outside the gene matches. CDR3 DNA: TGTGCCAGCAGCCAAGAGGGACAGGGGGAACAAGAGACCCAGTACTTC. Translation gives CASSQEGQGEQETQYF.

This clone was counted between two and nine times. As DNA, the CDR3 is TGTGCCAGTAGCGGGGGAAACATTCAGTACTTC. The encoded protein is CASSGGNIQYF. The V call is TRBV10-3, the J call TRBJ2-4; 9 nucleotides match TRBD2. The CDR3 extends over 11 amino acids. V shed 10 bases, J shed 6 bases, and the junction held 1 base outside the gene matches. From germline, CDR1 is ENHRY and CDR2 SYGVKD.

This chain joins TRBV7-9 and TRBJ2-5; 8 bases align to TRBD1. The CDR3 contains 14 residues. V gave up 6 bases and J gave up 1 base; unmatched junction bases: 4. CDR1 is SEHNR, CDR2 FQNEAQ, per germline (reference sequence). CDR3 region: CASSLDRAQETQYF. For the CDR3, the DNA is TGTGCCAGCAGTTTGGACAGGGCCCAAGAGACCCAGTACTTC.